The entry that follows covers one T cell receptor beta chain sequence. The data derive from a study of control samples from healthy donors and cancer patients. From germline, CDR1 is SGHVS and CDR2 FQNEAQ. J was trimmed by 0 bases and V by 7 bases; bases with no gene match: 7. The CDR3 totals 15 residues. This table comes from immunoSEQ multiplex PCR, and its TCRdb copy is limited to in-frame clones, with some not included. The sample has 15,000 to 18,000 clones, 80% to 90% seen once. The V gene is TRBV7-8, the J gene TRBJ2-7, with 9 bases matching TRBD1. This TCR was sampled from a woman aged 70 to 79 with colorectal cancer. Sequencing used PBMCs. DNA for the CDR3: TGTGCCAGCACGGTGGGGACAGGGAGCTCCTACGAGCAGTACTTC. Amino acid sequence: CASTVGTGSSYEQYF. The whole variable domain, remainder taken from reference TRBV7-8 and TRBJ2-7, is GAGVSQSPRYKVAKRGQDVALRCDPISGHVSLFWYQQALGQGPEFLTYFQNEAQLDKSGLPSDRFFAERPEGSVSTLKIQRTQQEDSAVYLCASTVGTGSSYEQYFGPGTRLTVT.